Listed here are 9 T cell receptor beta chains from one sample, sequenced in a study of cytomegalovirus exposure and HLA in healthy donors. PCR amplification relied on 60 Vbeta primers (plus 13 Jbeta primers). Using immunoSEQ multiplex PCR, the repertoire was profiled, and TCRdb retains in-frame clones only, with some absent. The table lists about 92,000 clones, roughly 86% of them singletons. Sequenced: PBMCs. These receptor sequences come from a young woman in good health and CMV-seropositive.

This rearrangement joins TRBV2 to TRBJ1-5; the match to TRBD1 covers 8 bases. The CDR3 runs 14 residues. CDR1 SNHLY and CDR2 FYNNEI come from the germline V gene. V shed 6 bases and J 2 bases; nucleotides not matched to a gene: 3. The CDR3 DNA reads as TGTGCCAGCAGCGAACAGGGGGGCAATCAGCCCCAGCATTTT. It encodes CASSEQGGNQPQHF.

The CDR3 nucleotides read TGTGCCAGCAGTAGGACAGGGCCATCCTACGAGCAGTACTTC. Its protein is CASSRTGPSYEQYF. The chain carries TRBV6-1 and TRBJ2-7; 8 nucleotides line up with TRBD1. Germline V lookup: CDR1 MNHNS, CDR2 SASEGT. CDR3 length equals 14 residues. The junction had 4 bases not matched to a gene; V was cut back by 5 bases and J by 1 base.

The genes are TRBV5-4 and TRBJ1-2; no reliable D call. The CDR3 is 14 amino acids. In germline, CDR1 is SGHNT, CDR2 YYREEE (reference sequence). Between the trimmed V and J ends, which lost 1 base and 4 bases, there was a span of 11 bases. The CDR3, as DNA: TGTGCCAGCAGCTTGCCGTCGGTGAGCTATGGCTACACCTTC. It specifies CASSLPSVSYGYTF.

This clone was seen more than once but under ten times. The J gene is TRBJ2-1, the V gene TRBV30; 12 positions match TRBD2. Trimming removed 5 bases from V and 4 bases from J; junction bases left unmatched: 6. The CDR3 sequence is 15 residues long. Germline-derived CDR1 and CDR2 are GTSNPN and SVGIG (reference sequence). This CDR3 is CAWDKGLAGYNEQFF. CDR3 DNA sequence: TGTGCCTGGGATAAAGGACTAGCGGGATACAATGAGCAGTTCTTC.

This clone was seen a single time. This sequence joins TRBV19 and TRBJ1-4; 10 positions match TRBD1. With V trimmed by 7 bases and J by 4 bases, 6 bases remained unmatched. The CDR3 consists of 15 residues. The germline V gene encodes CDR1 LNHDA and CDR2 SQIVND (reference sequence). This CDR3 reads CASKDRGNSNEKLFF. In DNA form, the CDR3 reads TGTGCCAGTAAGGACAGGGGGAATAGTAATGAAAAACTGTTTTTT.

The chain links TRBV6-1 to TRBJ1-2; 7 bases agree with TRBD1. With 5 bases clipped from V and 8 bases from J, the junction kept 14 bases outside the gene matches. Germline loops: CDR1 MNHNS, CDR2 SASEGT. The CDR3 covers 15 residues. The CDR3 DNA sequence: TGTGCCAGCAGTACTCGACAGGGAGGAGGTAAAGGCTACACCTTC. It specifies CASSTRQGGGKGYTF.

This chain uses TRBV7-9 with TRBJ2-1; tentatively, D is TRBD2 (7 bases). V shed 1 base and J shed 9 bases, with 10 bases lying between them. CDR1 and CDR2 from the germline V gene are SEHNR and FQNEAQ (reference sequence). There are 13 residues in the CDR3. The CDR3 spells CASSLVGGREQFF. For the CDR3, the DNA is TGTGCCAGCAGCTTAGTGGGGGGGCGTGAGCAGTTCTTC.

The chain employs TRBV5-1 and TRBJ2-2; 9 positions agree with TRBD1. The germline V gene encodes CDR1 SGHRS and CDR2 YFSETQ. Trimming at V came to 4 bases and at J to 2 bases, leaving 9 bases not matched to a gene. The CDR3 runs 17 residues. The DNA for the CDR3 is TGCGCCAGCAGCCCAGCAGGGGGACAGGGTAACACCGGGGAGCTGTTTTTT. Translation gives CASSPAGGQGNTGELFF.

The chain combines TRBV28 with TRBJ1-2; possibly TRBD1 for D (5 bases). Per germline, CDR1 MDHEN and CDR2 SYDVKM. The CDR3 is made up of 15 amino acids. Trimming took off 5 bases at V and 5 bases at J, with 18 bases between the two ends. CDR3 residues: CASSLWGEGGYGYTF. The CDR3 DNA sequence: TGTGCCAGCAGTCTCTGGGGGGAGGGTGGATATGGCTACACCTTC.